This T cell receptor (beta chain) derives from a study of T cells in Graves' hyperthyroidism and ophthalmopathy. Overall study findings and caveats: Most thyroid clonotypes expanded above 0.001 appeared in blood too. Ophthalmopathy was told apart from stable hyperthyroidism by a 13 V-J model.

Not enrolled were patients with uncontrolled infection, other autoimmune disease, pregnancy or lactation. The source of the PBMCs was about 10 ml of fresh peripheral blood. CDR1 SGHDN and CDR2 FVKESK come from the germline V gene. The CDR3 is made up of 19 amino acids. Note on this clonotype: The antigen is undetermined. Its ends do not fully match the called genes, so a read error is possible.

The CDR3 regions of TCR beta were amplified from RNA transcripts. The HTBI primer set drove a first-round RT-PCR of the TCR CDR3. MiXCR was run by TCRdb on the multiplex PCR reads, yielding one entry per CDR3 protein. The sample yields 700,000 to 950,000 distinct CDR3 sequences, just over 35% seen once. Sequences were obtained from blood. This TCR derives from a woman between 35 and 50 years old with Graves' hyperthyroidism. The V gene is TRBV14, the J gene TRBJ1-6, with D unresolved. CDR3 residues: CASSQDRSRSHSYNPPLHF. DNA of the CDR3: TGTGCCAGCAGCCAAGATAGATCGCGGTCGCACTCCTATAATCCACCCCTCCACTTT.